The text below deals with one T cell receptor (beta chain). Its specificity is unknown. This record comes from a study of cytomegalovirus exposure and HLA in healthy donors. Overall study results and limits: Further analysis, carried out later, found HLA-associated TCR beta chains more clonally expanded than equally common other chains.

The V end lost 6 bases, the J end lost 3 bases, and 9 bases lay between the germline ends. From germline, CDR1 is MDHEN and CDR2 SYDVKM. The length of the CDR3 is 13 residues. Both 60 Vbeta primers and 13 Jbeta primers went into the PCR. The assay was immunoSEQ multiplex PCR, and TCRdb's table has in-frame clones only and misses some. Here the sample spans roughly 140,000 clones, about 80% being singletons. The clonotype originates from a woman aged 55-70 years in good health and CMV-seropositive. The sequencing input was PBMCs. The rearrangement joins TRBV28 to TRBJ1-5; no clear D. Written as DNA, the CDR3 is TGTGCCAGCAGCTATACTGTCAATCAGCCCCAGCATTTT. Its translation: CASSYTVNQPQHF.